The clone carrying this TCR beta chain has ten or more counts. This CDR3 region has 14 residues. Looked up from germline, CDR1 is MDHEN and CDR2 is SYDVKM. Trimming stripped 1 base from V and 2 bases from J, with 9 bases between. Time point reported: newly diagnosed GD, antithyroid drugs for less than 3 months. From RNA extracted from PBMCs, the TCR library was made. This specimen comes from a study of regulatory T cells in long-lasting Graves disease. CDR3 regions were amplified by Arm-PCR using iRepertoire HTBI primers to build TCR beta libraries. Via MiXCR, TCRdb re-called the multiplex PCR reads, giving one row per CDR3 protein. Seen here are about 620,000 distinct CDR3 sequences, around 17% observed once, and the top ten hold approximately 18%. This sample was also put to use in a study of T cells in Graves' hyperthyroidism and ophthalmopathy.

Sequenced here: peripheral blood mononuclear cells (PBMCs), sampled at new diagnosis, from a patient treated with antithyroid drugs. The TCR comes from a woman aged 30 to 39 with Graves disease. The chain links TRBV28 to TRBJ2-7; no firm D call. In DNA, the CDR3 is TGTGCCAGCAGTTTATTTGGGCGGCCCTACGAGCAGTACTTC. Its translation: CASSLFGRPYEQYF.